The 20 T cell receptor beta chains in this list originate from one sample, sequenced in a study of memory CD4+ T cells and cytomegalovirus serostatus. Produced via immunoSEQ multiplex PCR; TCRdb's table is partial and in-frame only. The data show around 25,000 clones, 70% to 80% seen once. Single viable CD3+CD4+CD8-CD45RO+ cells were sorted as the memory CD4+ T cells. The specimen sequenced was memory CD4+ T cells from blood. Receptor source: an adult in good health and CMV-seronegative.

This chain links TRBV6-1 with TRBJ1-5; 7 bases match TRBD1. After removal of 4 bases from V and 6 bases from J, the junction contained 9 bases not matched to a gene. CDR1 is MNHNS and CDR2 is SASEGT in the germline V gene. This CDR3 comprises 15 residues. CDR3 amino acids: CASSGMTGKGQPQHF. DNA of the CDR3: TGTGCCAGCAGTGGAATGACAGGGAAGGGTCAGCCCCAGCATTTT.

Comments on this clone: A read error may account for a junction end that differs from germline. V gene TRBV29-1 combines with J gene TRBJ1-1, with 10 positions matching TRBD1. The germline CDR1 and CDR2 sequences are SQVTM and ANQGSEA. CDR3 size: 11 residues. The CDR3 loop is CSVGDRGRFLF. As DNA, the CDR3 is TGCAGCGTGGGAGACAGGGGGCGCTTCCTCTTT. Looking up the rest from reference TRBV29-1 and TRBJ1-1 gives the full variable domain: SAVISQKPSRDICQRGTSLTIQCQVDSQVTMMFWYRQQPGQSLTLIATANQGSEATYESGFVIDKFPISRPNLTFSTLTVSNMSPEDSSIYLCSVGDRGRFLFGQGTRLTVV.

The chain has TRBV7-3 and TRBJ2-2; 8 nucleotides line up with TRBD2. Germline values: CDR1 SGHTA, CDR2 FQGTGA. The J segment lost 4 bases and the V segment lost 1 base, leaving 11 bases of the junction unmatched. This CDR3 spans 18 amino acids. DNA for the CDR3: TGTGCCAGCAGCTTAAGGGCCGTGAGCGGGGGCGCCACCGGGGAGCTGTTTTTT. Protein product: CASSLRAVSGGATGELFF.

This sequence joins TRBV7-2 and TRBJ2-1; 12 nucleotides line up with TRBD2. This CDR3 contains 15 residues. V shed 6 bases and J 4 bases; nucleotides not matched to a gene: 4. Germline V gene data show CDR1 as SGHTA and CDR2 as FQGNSA. The DNA for the CDR3 is TGTGCCAGCAGTGGACTAGCGGGGATATACAATGAGCAGTTCTTC. Its translation is CASSGLAGIYNEQFF.

V gene TRBV12-2 combines with J gene TRBJ2-3. TRBV12-2 is marked as a pseudogene. CDR3 length: 8 amino acids. The CDR3 nucleotides are TGTGCCGATGATACGCAGTATTTT. Translating gives CADDTQYF.

CDR3 sequence (DNA): TGTGCCAGCAGTGTTAGTGGGGCAGCTAACTATGGCTACACCTTC. It specifies CASSVSGAANYGYTF. The chain carries TRBV6-1 and TRBJ1-2; D might be TRBD1 (5 bases). The CDR3 contains 15 residues. From germline, CDR1 is MNHNS and CDR2 SASEGT. Trimming removed 4 bases from V and 0 bases from J, with 12 bases in between.

J is TRBJ2-7 and V is TRBV5-1; TRBD2 aligns across 9 bases. The CDR3 has 15 residues. V dropped 2 bases and J dropped 1; count of bases not matched to a gene: 4. Germline CDR1 is SGHRS and CDR2 is YFSETQ. The CDR3 loop is CASSLGGGESYEQYF. CDR3 nucleotides: TGCGCCAGCAGCTTAGGCGGGGGGGAATCCTACGAGCAGTACTTC.

The V gene is TRBV6-4, the J gene TRBJ1-5; D is uncertain. This CDR3 region has 14 residues. The V gene's germline CDR1 is MRHNA and CDR2 SNTAGT. Between the trimmed V and J ends, which lost 6 bases and 2 bases, there was a span of 11 bases. The CDR3 sequence: CASSVDGGNQPQHF. CDR3 sequence (DNA): TGTGCCAGCAGCGTGGACGGTGGCAATCAGCCCCAGCATTTT.

The chain combines TRBV28 with TRBJ1-5; unclear D gene. The V gene's germline CDR1 is MDHEN and CDR2 SYDVKM. The CDR3 is made up of 13 amino acids. V was cut by 9 bases and J by 3 bases, with 12 bases left in between. CDR3 protein: CASGDFNNQPQHF. CDR3 coding DNA: TGTGCCAGTGGAGATTTCAACAATCAGCCCCAGCATTTT. Supplemented by reference TRBV28 and TRBJ1-5, the full variable domain reads DVKVTQSSRYLVKRTGEKVFLECVQDMDHENMFWYRQDPGLGLRLIYFSYDVKMKEKGDIPEGYSVSREKKERFSLILESASTNQTSMYLCASGDFNNQPQHFGDGTRLSIL.

The chain couples TRBV7-2 to TRBJ2-7; TRBD1 is a possible D gene (5 bases). This CDR3 has 12 amino acids. The ends were cut back, 6 bases at V and 3 bases at J, with 9 bases in the middle. Germline V gives CDR1 SGHTA, CDR2 FQGNSA. In DNA, the CDR3 is TGTGCCAGCAGGAGCGACAGCTACGAGCAGTACTTC. Its translation: CASRSDSYEQYF. Together with reference TRBV7-2 and TRBJ2-7, the CDR3 gives the full variable domain: GAGVSQSPSNKVTEKGKDVELRCDPISGHTALYWYRQSLGQGLEFLIYFQGNSAPDKSGLPSDRFSAERTGGSVSTLTIQRTQQEDSAVYLCASRSDSYEQYFGPGTRLTVT.

This chain uses TRBV18 with TRBJ1-2, with 7 bases aligning to TRBD1. The V gene's germline CDR1 is KGHSH and CDR2 LQKENI. The CDR3 length is 14 residues. J lost 3 bases, V lost 3 bases, and 4 bases had no gene match. The CDR3 here is CASSPNDRDYGYTF. The CDR3 nucleotides are TGTGCCAGCTCACCCAACGACAGGGACTATGGCTACACCTTC.

This clone was detected only once. The rearrangement uses TRBV5-1 and TRBJ1-6; D is possibly TRBD1 (5 bases). The length of the CDR3 is 15 residues. Trimming cost V 1 base and J 7 bases, with 12 bases left between them. The germline V gene has CDR1 SGHRS and CDR2 YFSETQ. This CDR3 is CASSLRTPGNSPLHF. In nucleotides, the CDR3 is TGCGCCAGCAGCTTGAGGACACCTGGCAATTCACCCCTCCACTTT.

V is TRBV7-2 and J is TRBJ2-5, with no clear D. Trimming left V 1 base short and J 1 base short, with 10 bases between. The V gene's germline CDR1 is SGHTA and CDR2 FQGNSA. CDR3 size: 15 residues. The CDR3 loop is CASSLGFRAQETQYF. The CDR3 DNA is TGTGCCAGCAGCTTAGGATTTAGGGCCCAAGAGACCCAGTACTTC.

As to this clone: This sample includes further DNA sequences coding for the same CDR3. The CDR3 sequence is CASSQDRGGNYNEQFF. CDR3 in DNA: TGTGCCAGCAGCCAAGATCGGGGCGGGAACTACAATGAGCAGTTCTTC. The chain has TRBV4-2 and TRBJ2-1, with a tentative D call TRBD2 (6 bases). Trimming stripped 0 bases from V and 3 bases from J, with 12 bases between. Germline V CDR1 and CDR2: LGHNA, YNFKEQ. The CDR3 loop spans 16 amino acids.

The V and J genes are TRBV6-5 and TRBJ2-1; D possibly corresponds to TRBD2 (5 bases). Germline CDR1 reads MNHEY; CDR2 reads SVGAGI. This CDR3 contains 14 residues. Trimming removed 10 bases from V and 6 bases from J, with 19 bases in between. The CDR3 sequence is CAITPSSKTNEQFF. CDR3 DNA: TGTGCCATCACCCCTAGCTCAAAAACCAATGAGCAGTTCTTC.

J is TRBJ1-1 and V is TRBV4-3; tentative D call: TRBD1 (5 bases). Trimming removed 4 bases at V and 5 bases at J, with 14 bases between. Per germline, CDR1 LGHNA and CDR2 YSLEER. The CDR3 runs 14 residues. The CDR3 reads CASSPQTRGTEAFF. The CDR3 coding sequence is TGCGCCAGCAGCCCTCAAACACGGGGGACTGAAGCTTTCTTT.

This clone occurred a few times. DNA for the CDR3: TGTGCCAGTAGTTCCAGACCGGGAGGCACTAATGAAAAACTGTTTTTT. This encodes CASSSRPGGTNEKLFF. The chain couples TRBV19 to TRBJ1-4; D unresolved. The CDR3 spans 16 residues. Germline assignment: CDR1 LNHDA and CDR2 SQIVND (reference sequence). Trimming took off 5 bases at V and 2 bases at J, with 15 bases between the two ends.

This chain uses TRBV4-1 with TRBJ1-1; D is ambiguous. V lost 0 bases, J lost 1 base, and 9 bases lay in between. Germline CDR1 and CDR2: MGHRA and YSYEKL. The length of the CDR3 is 15 residues. The CDR3 loop reads CASSQELVRNTEAFF. DNA of the CDR3: TGCGCCAGCAGCCAAGAACTCGTTAGGAACACTGAAGCTTTCTTT.

This clone appeared a few times. The chain joins TRBV6-1 to TRBJ2-3; D is possibly TRBD1 (5 bases). V lost 3 bases and J lost 0, with 7 bases in between. Germline V gene sequence: CDR1 MNHNS, CDR2 SASEGT. There are 14 residues in the CDR3. CDR3 DNA sequence: TGTGCCAGCAGTGACAGGGCTAGCACAGATACGCAGTATTTT. Amino acids: CASSDRASTDTQYF.

CDR3 coding DNA: TGTGCCAGCGGGACAGGGATACAAAATGAGCAGTTCTTC. Encoded protein: CASGTGIQNEQFF. This chain joins TRBV28 and TRBJ2-1; 9 bases align to TRBD1. The ends lost 8 bases at V and 7 bases at J; junction bases unmatched: 6. The CDR3 runs 13 residues. Germline CDR1 reads MDHEN; CDR2 reads SYDVKM.